This TCR beta chain was recorded in a study of blood T cells in healthy people across ages. The CDR3 totals 14 residues. V was trimmed by 5 bases and J by 4 bases, leaving 13 bases between them. Per germline, CDR1 SGHTA and CDR2 FQGTGA. It was with a sample-barcoded 5' primer and a J-beta primer mix that a second PCR of roughly 7 to 12 cycles was run. MiXCR was run by TCRdb on the 5' RACE reads, yielding one entry per CDR3 protein. The sample contains roughly 500,000 distinct CDR3 sequences, about 25% of which appear only once. The chain carries TRBV7-3 and TRBJ2-3, with a tentative D call TRBD2 (5 bases). Sequencing used blood. The receptor was derived from a woman in her seventies in good health. The CDR3 bases are TGTGCCAGCAGCCCGCTTGGGCGGGCAGATACGCAGTATTTT. Translated: CASSPLGRADTQYF.